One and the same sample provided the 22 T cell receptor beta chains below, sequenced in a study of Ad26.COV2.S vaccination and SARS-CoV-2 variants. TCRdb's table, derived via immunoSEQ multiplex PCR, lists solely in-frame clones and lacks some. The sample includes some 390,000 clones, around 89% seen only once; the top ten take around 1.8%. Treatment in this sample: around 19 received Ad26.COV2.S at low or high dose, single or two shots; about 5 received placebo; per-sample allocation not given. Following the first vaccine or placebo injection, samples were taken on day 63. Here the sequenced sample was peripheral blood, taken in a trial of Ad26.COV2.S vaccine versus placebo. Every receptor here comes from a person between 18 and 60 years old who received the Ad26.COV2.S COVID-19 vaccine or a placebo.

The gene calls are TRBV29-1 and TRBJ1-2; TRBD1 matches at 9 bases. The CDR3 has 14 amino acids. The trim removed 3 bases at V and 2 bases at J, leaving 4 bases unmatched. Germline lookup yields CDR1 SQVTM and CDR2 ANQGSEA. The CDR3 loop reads CSVDGTGRNYGYTF. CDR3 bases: TGCAGCGTTGACGGGACAGGGCGCAACTATGGCTACACCTTC.

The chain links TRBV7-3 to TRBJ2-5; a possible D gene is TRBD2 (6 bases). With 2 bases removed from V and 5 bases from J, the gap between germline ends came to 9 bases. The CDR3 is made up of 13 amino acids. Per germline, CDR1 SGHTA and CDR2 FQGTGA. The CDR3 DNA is TGTGCCAGCAGCTTATACGGGAGCGAGACCCAGTACTTC. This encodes CASSLYGSETQYF.

CDR3 bases: TGCAGTGCTAGAGGGGCTAGCGGGAGCTACTTC. Protein product: CSARGASGSYF. The V and J genes are TRBV20-1 and TRBJ2-7; 10 bases align to TRBD2. The CDR3 length is 11 residues. Germline V gives CDR1 DFQATT, CDR2 SNEGSKA (reference sequence). V shed 1 base and J 13 bases; nucleotides not matched to a gene: 4.

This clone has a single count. CDR3 region: CAWRGSTEAFF. For the CDR3, the DNA is TGTGCCTGGAGAGGGAGCACTGAAGCTTTCTTT. The rearrangement links TRBV30 to TRBJ1-1; D unclear. This CDR3 is built from 11 residues. Trimming pared 3 bases from V and 4 bases from J, leaving 6 bases between. Germline lookup yields CDR1 GTSNPN and CDR2 SVGIG (reference sequence).

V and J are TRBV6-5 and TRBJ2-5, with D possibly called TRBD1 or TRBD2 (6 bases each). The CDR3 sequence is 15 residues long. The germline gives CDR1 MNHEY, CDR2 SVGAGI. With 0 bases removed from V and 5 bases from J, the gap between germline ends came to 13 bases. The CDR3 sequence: CASSYSRGERETQYF. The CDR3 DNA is TGTGCCAGCAGTTACTCGAGGGGGGAGAGGGAGACCCAGTACTTC.

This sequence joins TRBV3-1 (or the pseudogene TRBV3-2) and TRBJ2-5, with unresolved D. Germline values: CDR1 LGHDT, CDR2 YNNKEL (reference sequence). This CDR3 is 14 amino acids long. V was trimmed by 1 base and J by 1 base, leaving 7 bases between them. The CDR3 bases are TGTGCCAGCAGCCAAGGGAGCTTCCAAGAGACCCAGTACTTC. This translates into CASSQGSFQETQYF.

CDR3 bases: TGTGCCAGCAGCGGGGGGGACAGCGCTGAAGCTTTCTTT. It codes for CASSGGDSAEAFF. This chain uses TRBV9 with TRBJ1-1, with 7 bases that match TRBD1. Germline V gene data show CDR1 as SGDLS and CDR2 as YYNGEE. CDR3 length: 13 amino acids. After removal of 3 bases from V and 6 bases from J, the junction contained 5 bases not matched to a gene.

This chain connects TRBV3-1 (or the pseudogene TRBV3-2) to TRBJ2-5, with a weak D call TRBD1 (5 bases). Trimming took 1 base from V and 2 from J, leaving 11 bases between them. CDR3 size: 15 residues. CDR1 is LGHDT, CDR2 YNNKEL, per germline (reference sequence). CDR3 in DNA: TGTGCCAGCAGCCAAGGGACATTCCTACAAGAGACCCAGTACTTC. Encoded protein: CASSQGTFLQETQYF.

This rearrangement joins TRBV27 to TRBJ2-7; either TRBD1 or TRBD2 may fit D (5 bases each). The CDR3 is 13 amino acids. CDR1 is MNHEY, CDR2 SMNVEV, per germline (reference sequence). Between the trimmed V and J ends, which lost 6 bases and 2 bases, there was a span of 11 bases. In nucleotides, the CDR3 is TGTGCCAGCAGAAGGGACGGGGCCTACGAGCAGTACTTC. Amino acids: CASRRDGAYEQYF.

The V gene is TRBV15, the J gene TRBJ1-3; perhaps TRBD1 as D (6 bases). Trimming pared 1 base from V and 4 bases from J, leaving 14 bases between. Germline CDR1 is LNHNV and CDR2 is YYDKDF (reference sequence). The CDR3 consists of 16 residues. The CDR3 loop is CATSRASGAVGNTIYF. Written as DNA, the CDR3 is TGTGCCACCAGCAGAGCCTCAGGGGCGGTAGGAAACACCATATATTTT. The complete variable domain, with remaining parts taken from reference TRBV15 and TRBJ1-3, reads DAMVIQNPRYQVTQFGKPVTLSCSQTLNHNVMYWYQQKSSQAPKLLFHYYDKDFNNEADTPDNFQSRRPNTSFCFLDIRSPGLGDTAMYLCATSRASGAVGNTIYFGEGSWLTVV.

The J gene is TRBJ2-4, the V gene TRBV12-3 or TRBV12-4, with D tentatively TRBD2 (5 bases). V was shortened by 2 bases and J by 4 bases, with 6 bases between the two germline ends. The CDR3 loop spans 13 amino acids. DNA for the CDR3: TGTGCCAGCAGTTTATCGGGGAAAAACATTCAGTACTTC. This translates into CASSLSGKNIQYF.

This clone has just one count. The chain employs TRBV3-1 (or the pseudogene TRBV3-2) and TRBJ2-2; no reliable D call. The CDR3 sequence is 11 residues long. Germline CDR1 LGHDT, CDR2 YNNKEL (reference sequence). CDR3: CALEWTGELFF. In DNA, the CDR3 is TGTGCGTTAGAGTGGACCGGGGAGCTGTTTTTT.

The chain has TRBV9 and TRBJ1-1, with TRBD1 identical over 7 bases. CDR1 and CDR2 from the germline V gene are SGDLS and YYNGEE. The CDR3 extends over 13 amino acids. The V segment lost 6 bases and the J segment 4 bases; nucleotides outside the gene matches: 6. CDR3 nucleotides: TGTGCCAGCACCCCAGGGGGAGGCACTGAAGCTTTCTTT. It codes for CASTPGGGTEAFF.

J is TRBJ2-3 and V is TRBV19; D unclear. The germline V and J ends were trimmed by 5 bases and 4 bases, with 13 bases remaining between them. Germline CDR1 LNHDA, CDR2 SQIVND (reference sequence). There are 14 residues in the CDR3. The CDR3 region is CASSLRSDADTQYF. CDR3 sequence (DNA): TGTGCCAGTAGTCTCAGATCGGACGCAGATACGCAGTATTTT.

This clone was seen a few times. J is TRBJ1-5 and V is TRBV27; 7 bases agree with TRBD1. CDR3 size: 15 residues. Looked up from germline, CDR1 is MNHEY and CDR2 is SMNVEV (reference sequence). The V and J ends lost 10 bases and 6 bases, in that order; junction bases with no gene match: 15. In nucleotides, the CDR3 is TGTGCCACCAGAGCAGGCGGGGGGACAGTTCAGCCCCAGCATTTT. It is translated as CATRAGGGTVQPQHF.

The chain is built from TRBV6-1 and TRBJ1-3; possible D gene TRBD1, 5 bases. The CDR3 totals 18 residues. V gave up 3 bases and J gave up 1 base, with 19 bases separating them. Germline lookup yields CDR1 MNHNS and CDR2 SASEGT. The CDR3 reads CASSDPQGLRGSGNTIYF. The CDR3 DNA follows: TGTGCCAGCAGTGATCCTCAGGGTCTTAGGGGTTCTGGAAACACCATATATTTT.

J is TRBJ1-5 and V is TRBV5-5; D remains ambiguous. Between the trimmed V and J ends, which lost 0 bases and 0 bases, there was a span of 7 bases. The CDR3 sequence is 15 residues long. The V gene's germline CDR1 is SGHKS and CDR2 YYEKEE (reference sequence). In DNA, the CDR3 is TGTGCCAGCAGCTTGGATGGTTTTAGCAATCAGCCCCAGCATTTT. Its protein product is CASSLDGFSNQPQHF.

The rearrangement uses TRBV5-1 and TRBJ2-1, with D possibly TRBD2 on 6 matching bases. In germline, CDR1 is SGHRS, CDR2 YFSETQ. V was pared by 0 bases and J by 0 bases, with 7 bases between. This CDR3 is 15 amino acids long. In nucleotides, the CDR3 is TGCGCCAGCAGCTTGGAGCGGGCCTCCTACAATGAGCAGTTCTTC. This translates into CASSLERASYNEQFF.

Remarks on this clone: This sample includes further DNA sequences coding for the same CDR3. In DNA form, the CDR3 reads TGTGCCAGCAGCCAAGGCCGGGGACAGCCCCAGCATTTT. This encodes CASSQGRGQPQHF. The V and J genes are TRBV4-2 and TRBJ1-5; D not resolved. CDR1 and CDR2 from the germline V gene are LGHNA and YNFKEQ. V lost 1 base and J lost 7, with 8 bases in between. The CDR3 length is 13 residues.

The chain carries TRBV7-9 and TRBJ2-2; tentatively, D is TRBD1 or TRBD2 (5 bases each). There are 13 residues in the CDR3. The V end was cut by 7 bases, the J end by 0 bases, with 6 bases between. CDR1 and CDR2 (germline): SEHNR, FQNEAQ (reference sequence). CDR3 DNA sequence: TGTGCCAGCACGGGGCCGAACACCGGGGAGCTGTTTTTT. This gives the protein CASTGPNTGELFF.

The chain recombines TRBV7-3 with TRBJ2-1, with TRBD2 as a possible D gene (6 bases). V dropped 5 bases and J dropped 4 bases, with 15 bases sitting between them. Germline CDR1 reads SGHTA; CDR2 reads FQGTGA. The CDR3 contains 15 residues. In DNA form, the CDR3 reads TGTGCCAGCAGCCTCTTTTACCGGGGGTACAATGAGCAGTTCTTC. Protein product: CASSLFYRGYNEQFF. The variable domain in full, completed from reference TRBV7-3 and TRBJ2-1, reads GAGVSQTPSNKVTEKGKYVELRCDPISGHTALYWYRQSLGQGPEFLIYFQGTGAADDSGLPNDRFFAVRPEGSVSTLKIQRTERGDSAVYLCASSLFYRGYNEQFFGPGTRLTVL.

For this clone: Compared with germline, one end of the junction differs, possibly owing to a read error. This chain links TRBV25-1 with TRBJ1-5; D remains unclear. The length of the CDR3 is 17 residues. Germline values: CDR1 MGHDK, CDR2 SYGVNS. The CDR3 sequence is CASSELSLVTDNQPQHF. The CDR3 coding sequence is TGTGCCAGTAGTGAACTAAGCCTCGTGACTGACAATCAGCCCCAGCATTTT.